This T cell receptor beta chain was sequenced during a study of blood T cell repertoires in COVID-19. The V segment lost 5 bases and the J segment 7 bases; nucleotides outside the gene matches: 11. The CDR3 loop spans 16 amino acids. Per the germline V gene, CDR1 is ENHRY and CDR2 is SYGVKD. The table came from immunoSEQ multiplex PCR; TCRdb's copy has only in-frame clones and leaves some out. The table shows 120,000 or so clones, with 85% occurring only once. J is TRBJ1-6 and V is TRBV10-3, with TRBD1 matching over 7 bases. Sequencing used peripheral blood. The TCR comes from an elderly woman with acute or convalescent COVID-19. CDR3 sequence reads: CAISKGDSSGNSPLHF. In DNA, the CDR3 is TGTGCCATCAGTAAAGGGGACAGCTCCGGGAATTCACCCCTCCACTTT.